The next 2 T cell receptor beta chains were all read from a single sample in a study of human thymus T cells. Thymus was obtained from resections taken during corrective heart surgery. The method was immunoSEQ multiplex PCR; TCRdb's version includes in-frame clones alone and lacks a portion of them. The table lists some 120,000 clones, around 94% of them singletons. Sequences were obtained from thymus tissue. These receptor sequences come from a boy in the first two years of life with a congenital heart defect but otherwise immunologically healthy.

The chain carries TRBV7-2 and TRBJ1-2; 8 nucleotides agree with TRBD1. The V gene end was trimmed by 4 bases and the J gene end by 6 bases; junction bases not matched to a gene: 10. Germline V gene sequence: CDR1 SGHTA, CDR2 FQGNSA. This CDR3 contains 15 residues. CDR3 DNA: TGTGCCAGCAGCTCTAAACCGGCAGGGGGCGATGGCTACACCTTC. This encodes CASSSKPAGGDGYTF.

V and J are TRBV19 and TRBJ2-7; the D gene is possibly TRBD1 (5 bases). The CDR3 is 14 amino acids. Trimming shortened V by 3 bases and J by 3 bases, and 12 bases separated the two germline ends. Germline CDR1 reads LNHDA; CDR2 reads SQIVND (reference sequence). This chain's CDR3 is CASSMPGQDYEQYF. CDR3 coding DNA: TGTGCCAGTAGTATGCCAGGGCAGGACTACGAGCAGTACTTC.